The clone carrying this T cell receptor beta chain was counted once. CDR3 size: 14 residues. CDR1 and CDR2 from the germline V gene are SGHNT and YENEEA. V shed 5 bases and J shed 6 bases, with 15 bases lying between them. The TCR beta repertoire was assessed by survey-level immunoSEQ sequencing. Clones were sequenced by immunoSEQ multiplex PCR, and TCRdb holds only the in-frame ones, with some missing. The table lists tens of thousands of clones, just over 90% of them singletons. The receptor was derived from a man in his forties with rheumatoid arthritis. The sample consisted of PBMCs. V gene TRBV11-3 combines with J gene TRBJ2-3; no clear D. The CDR3 coding sequence is TGTGCCAGCAGCCCGGGTGGGTCCCCGGATACGCAGTATTTT. Translating gives CASSPGGSPDTQYF.